Listed below are T cell receptor beta chains from one sample, sequenced in a study of early T cells in non-severe SARS-CoV-2 infection. Each CDR3 protein gets one entry after TCRdb re-called the 5' RACE reads with MiXCR. Here the sample spans more than 25,000 distinct CDR3 sequences, less than 6% being singletons. Sequencing used whole blood, obtained at baseline. These receptors were taken from an adult who was a healthcare worker with PCR-confirmed SARS-CoV-2 infection or an uninfected control (not recorded which). Both conserved end residues are part of each CDR3. A D gene is named only where the DNA matches it firmly. Clone size appears in some rows only: once, few, many, or a class for an expanded clone.

v_gene: TRBV3-1; abundance: many; j_gene: TRBJ2-1; d_gene: .; CDR3nt: TGTGCCAGCAGCCAAGGGAGGACCAATGAGCAGTTCTTC; CDR3aa: CASSQGRTNEQFF
v_gene: TRBV7-3; abundance: many; j_gene: TRBJ2-2; d_gene: .; CDR3nt: TGTGCCAGCAGCCATATTTGGGCGGACGGGGAAGGCACCGGGGAGCTGTTTTTT; CDR3aa: CASSHIWADGEGTGELFF
v_gene: TRBV7-2; abundance: many; j_gene: TRBJ1-1; d_gene: TRBD1; CDR3nt: TGTGCCAGCAGTTACGACAGGGGAGGTGGGACTGAAGCTTTCTTT; CDR3aa: CASSYDRGGGTEAFF
v_gene: TRBV2; abundance: few; j_gene: TRBJ1-2; d_gene: TRBD1; CDR3nt: TGTGCCAGCAGTGTGACAGGGGGCTATGGCTACACCTTC; CDR3aa: CASSVTGGYGYTF
v_gene: TRBV7-2; abundance: .; j_gene: TRBJ2-7; d_gene: .; CDR3nt: TGTGCCAGCAGCAGGCAGAGGGACTACGAGCAGTACTTC; CDR3aa: CASSRQRDYEQYF
v_gene: TRBV20-1; abundance: many; j_gene: TRBJ2-3; d_gene: .; CDR3nt: TGCAGTGCTAGAGATCGACGTCTAGCCGCCACAGATACGCAGTATTTT; CDR3aa: CSARDRRLAATDTQYF
v_gene: TRBV5-1; abundance: .; j_gene: TRBJ2-1; d_gene: .; CDR3nt: TGCGCCAGCAGCGACAGGAACGGTTACAATGAGCAGTTCTTC; CDR3aa: CASSDRNGYNEQFF
v_gene: TRBV7-2; abundance: few; j_gene: TRBJ2-2; d_gene: .; CDR3nt: TGTGCCAGCAGCTTAGAAGCTCGACCCGCGAACACCGGGGAGCTGTTTTTT; CDR3aa: CASSLEARPANTGELFF
v_gene: TRBV19; abundance: few; j_gene: TRBJ2-1; d_gene: TRBD2; CDR3nt: TGTGCCAGTAGTATAGAGGGACTAGCGGGTGGTGAGCAGTTCTTC; CDR3aa: CASSIEGLAGGEQFF
v_gene: TRBV5-1; abundance: many; j_gene: TRBJ2-1; d_gene: .; CDR3nt: TGCGCCAGCAGCTTGCGACTAGGGACGTACAATGAGCAGTTCTTC; CDR3aa: CASSLRLGTYNEQFF
v_gene: TRBV12-3/TRBV12-4; abundance: many; j_gene: TRBJ2-5; d_gene: TRBD2; CDR3nt: TGTGCCAGCAGTCTCGTAGCGGGAGCGGGGACCCAGTACTTC; CDR3aa: CASSLVAGAGTQYF
v_gene: TRBV7-3; abundance: .; j_gene: TRBJ2-3; d_gene: TRBD2; CDR3nt: TGTGCCAGCAGCTTGACTAGCGGACCCACAGATACGCAGTATTTT; CDR3aa: CASSLTSGPTDTQYF
v_gene: TRBV20-1; abundance: many; j_gene: TRBJ2-1; d_gene: .; CDR3nt: TGCAGTGTCGGATTGGCGGGTTCACCGGGCTTCTTC; CDR3aa: CSVGLAGSPGFF
v_gene: TRBV4-1; abundance: many; j_gene: TRBJ2-7; d_gene: .; CDR3nt: TGCGCCAGCAGCCGGGTGGGTGAGGCCTACGAGCAGTACTTC; CDR3aa: CASSRVGEAYEQYF
v_gene: TRBV9; abundance: .; j_gene: TRBJ2-5; d_gene: TRBD2; CDR3nt: TGTGCCAGCACCCCGGGACTAGCGGGGGAAGAGACCCAGTACTTC; CDR3aa: CASTPGLAGEETQYF
v_gene: TRBV5-4; abundance: many; j_gene: TRBJ2-7; d_gene: .; CDR3nt: TGTGCCAGCAGCTTGGTTGGACAAGGTCCCTACGAGCAGTACTTC; CDR3aa: CASSLVGQGPYEQYF
v_gene: TRBV27; abundance: many; j_gene: TRBJ1-5; d_gene: TRBD1; CDR3nt: TGTGCCAGCAGTTTATCCCCAGGGGGCCGGCCCCAGCATTTT; CDR3aa: CASSLSPGGRPQHF
v_gene: TRBV5-1; abundance: many; j_gene: TRBJ2-7; d_gene: .; CDR3nt: TGCGCCAGCAGCAAGGGAAAGTACTACGAGCAGTACTTC; CDR3aa: CASSKGKYYEQYF
v_gene: TRBV27; abundance: many; j_gene: TRBJ1-5; d_gene: .; CDR3nt: TGTGCCAGCAGGCCAATGGGGTATCAGCCCCAGCATTTT; CDR3aa: CASRPMGYQPQHF
v_gene: TRBV7-9; abundance: many; j_gene: TRBJ2-3; d_gene: .; CDR3nt: TGTGCCAGCAGCTATGGGCAGGGGCAGGGCACAGATACGCAGTATTTT; CDR3aa: CASSYGQGQGTDTQYF
v_gene: TRBV28; abundance: many; j_gene: TRBJ2-7; d_gene: .; CDR3nt: TGTGCCAGCAGTTCCACAGGGCCTTTATCCTACGAGCAGTACTTC; CDR3aa: CASSSTGPLSYEQYF
v_gene: TRBV4-1; abundance: many; j_gene: TRBJ2-3; d_gene: .; CDR3nt: TGCGCCAGCAGCCAAAGGGCGGATACGCAGTATTTT; CDR3aa: CASSQRADTQYF
v_gene: TRBV27; abundance: many; j_gene: TRBJ2-3; d_gene: .; CDR3nt: TGTGCCAGCACGTCTTTGGTAGCAGATACGCAGTATTTT; CDR3aa: CASTSLVADTQYF
v_gene: TRBV10-1; abundance: many; j_gene: TRBJ2-5; d_gene: TRBD2; CDR3nt: TGCGCCAGCAGTGCCCGGGGAGGGGAGACCCAGTACTTC; CDR3aa: CASSARGGETQYF
v_gene: TRBV4-2; abundance: many; j_gene: TRBJ2-1; d_gene: .; CDR3nt: TGTGCCAGCAGCCAAGAGGGGGGTGGCTCCTACAATGAGCAGTTCTTC; CDR3aa: CASSQEGGGSYNEQFF
v_gene: TRBV7-3; abundance: .; j_gene: TRBJ2-5; d_gene: TRBD2; CDR3nt: TGTGCCAGCAGCTCCTCTAGCGGGAGCGCGGAGACCCAGTACTTC; CDR3aa: CASSSSSGSAETQYF
v_gene: TRBV6-1; abundance: many; j_gene: TRBJ1-2; d_gene: TRBD1; CDR3nt: TGTGCCAGCATCCATGTTGGGACAGGGAGCTATTACACCTTC; CDR3aa: CASIHVGTGSYYTF
v_gene: TRBV6-5; abundance: many; j_gene: TRBJ2-2; d_gene: .; CDR3nt: TGTGCCAGCAGTTACCAGGGGCTCACCGGGGAGCTGTTTTTT; CDR3aa: CASSYQGLTGELFF
v_gene: TRBV27; abundance: many; j_gene: TRBJ1-5; d_gene: .; CDR3nt: TGTGCCAGCAGTCTCCCGGGTCAGCCCCAGCATTTT; CDR3aa: CASSLPGQPQHF
v_gene: TRBV7-6; abundance: many; j_gene: TRBJ1-5; d_gene: TRBD1; CDR3nt: TGTGCCAGCAGCCCCGAGGGGACAGGGATGGGCAATCAGCCCCAGCATTTT; CDR3aa: CASSPEGTGMGNQPQHF
v_gene: TRBV4-1; abundance: many; j_gene: TRBJ1-3; d_gene: .; CDR3nt: TGCGCCAGCAGCCTACGGACAGGAAACACCATATATTTT; CDR3aa: CASSLRTGNTIYF
v_gene: TRBV18; abundance: .; j_gene: TRBJ2-4; d_gene: .; CDR3nt: TGTGCCACCTCGGGGTCCGGGGACATTCAGTACTTC; CDR3aa: CATSGSGDIQYF
v_gene: TRBV7-8; abundance: many; j_gene: TRBJ2-1; d_gene: TRBD2; CDR3nt: TGTGCCAGCACCGGGACTAGCGTCTACAATGAGCAGTTCTTC; CDR3aa: CASTGTSVYNEQFF
v_gene: TRBV27; abundance: many; j_gene: TRBJ2-5; d_gene: TRBD1; CDR3nt: TGTGCCAGTAGGACGACAGGGCAAGAGACCCAGTACTTC; CDR3aa: CASRTTGQETQYF
v_gene: TRBV20-1; abundance: many; j_gene: TRBJ2-1; d_gene: .; CDR3nt: TGCAGGGGAGGGGGTACCGGGTACAGCTCCTACAATGAGCAGTTCTTC; CDR3aa: CRGGGTGYSSYNEQFF
v_gene: TRBV30; abundance: many; j_gene: TRBJ2-7; d_gene: .; CDR3nt: TGTGCCTGGAGTGTAATACAAGACTACGAGCAGTACTTC; CDR3aa: CAWSVIQDYEQYF
v_gene: TRBV7-6; abundance: many; j_gene: TRBJ1-6; d_gene: .; CDR3nt: TGTGCCAGCAGCTCCCTAGGGGCCTATAATTCACCCCTCCACTTT; CDR3aa: CASSSLGAYNSPLHF
v_gene: TRBV12-3/TRBV12-4; abundance: .; j_gene: TRBJ2-1; d_gene: .; CDR3nt: TGTGCCAGCAGTCCCACTAGCCTACCGAGCTCCTACAATGAGCAGTTCTTC; CDR3aa: CASSPTSLPSSYNEQFF
v_gene: TRBV7-2; abundance: .; j_gene: TRBJ2-3; d_gene: TRBD2; CDR3nt: TGTGCCAGCAGATCCGGGACTAGCGGGGTCTCCGCCACAGATACGCAGTATTTT; CDR3aa: CASRSGTSGVSATDTQYF
v_gene: TRBV29-1; abundance: many; j_gene: TRBJ2-7; d_gene: TRBD1; CDR3nt: TGCAGCTACACCGGGACAGGGAACTACGAGCAGTACTTC; CDR3aa: CSYTGTGNYEQYF
v_gene: TRBV4-1; abundance: many; j_gene: TRBJ2-2; d_gene: .; CDR3nt: TGCGCCAGCGGACCAAGGGGCACCGGGGAGCTGTTTTTT; CDR3aa: CASGPRGTGELFF
v_gene: TRBV27; abundance: many; j_gene: TRBJ2-1; d_gene: .; CDR3nt: TGTGCCAGCAGTTTTGACCAGCTGCGGGAGCAGTTCTTC; CDR3aa: CASSFDQLREQFF
v_gene: TRBV20-1; abundance: few; j_gene: TRBJ2-1; d_gene: TRBD2; CDR3nt: TGCAGTGTTAGCGGGAGGGACTACAATGAGCAGTTCTTC; CDR3aa: CSVSGRDYNEQFF
v_gene: TRBV6-5; abundance: few; j_gene: TRBJ2-1; d_gene: .; CDR3nt: TGTGCCAGCATGATCTTGCAGGGGCGGAATGAGCAGTTCTTC; CDR3aa: CASMILQGRNEQFF
v_gene: TRBV9; abundance: few; j_gene: TRBJ2-2; d_gene: .; CDR3nt: TGTGCCAGCAGCGACCCCCGGACAGAGGGGAACACCGGGGAGCTGTTTTTT; CDR3aa: CASSDPRTEGNTGELFF
v_gene: TRBV13; abundance: many; j_gene: TRBJ2-1; d_gene: TRBD2; CDR3nt: TGTGCCAGCAGCTTGATGCGTAGGTCTAGCGGGAGGGCCGCGAGCAATGAGCAGTTCTTC; CDR3aa: CASSLMRRSSGRAASNEQFF
v_gene: TRBV2; abundance: few; j_gene: TRBJ2-7; d_gene: .; CDR3nt: TGTGCCGGACCGGGACTCGAAGAAAGATACGAGCAGTACTTC; CDR3aa: CAGPGLEERYEQYF